This T cell receptor beta chain came from a study of shared clonotypes between healthy human individuals. Trimming took 6 bases from V and 2 from J, leaving 11 bases between them. The CDR3 sequence is 13 residues long. CDR1 is SGHRS and CDR2 is YFSETQ in the germline V gene. CD8 cells classed as naive were CD45RO-negative and positively selected for CCR7, excluding terminally differentiated effector memory CD45RA+ cells. Caucasian adults living in Nashville, Tennessee, provided all samples. Study results and caveats: Sorted-subset sequencing, rarefaction showed, was incomplete despite large depth. Specimens sampled were limited to blood, with tissue repertoires likely differing.

Comment on this clone: What it binds is unknown.

Assay used: immunoSEQ multiplex PCR; TCRdb lists only in-frame clones, some missing. The repertoire has roughly 570,000 clones, nearly 98% of them found once; the top ten carry 0.3%. Sequencing was done on a sample of naive CD8+ T cells sorted from blood. The clonotype originates from a man aged 25 to 40 in good health. J is TRBJ2-5 and V is TRBV5-1, with D unresolved. CDR3 region: CASTSTDQETQYF. The CDR3 DNA reads as TGCGCCAGCACCTCGACTGATCAAGAGACCCAGTACTTC.